This T cell receptor (beta chain) was recovered during a study of regulatory T cells in long-lasting Graves disease. This clonotype was counted ten times or more. To make TCR beta libraries, researchers used iRepertoire HTBI primers and Arm-PCR of CDR3 regions. TCRdb fed the multiplex PCR reads into MiXCR, producing one record per CDR3 protein. Counted here are about 470,000 distinct CDR3 sequences, 20% occurring once; the ten biggest clones make up 6.5% to 8%. The CDR3 is 13 residues long. From germline, CDR1 is SGHTA and CDR2 FQGNSA. Trimming stripped 5 bases from V and 4 bases from J, with 11 bases between. As for time point: persistent/refractory GD, antithyroid drugs over 5 years with positive TRAb. PBMC RNA served as the TCR library source.

The chain uses TRBV7-2 and TRBJ2-5; TRBD1 or TRBD2 may be the D gene (5 bases each). The receptor's source is a female donor with Graves disease. The sample in question was peripheral blood mononuclear cells (PBMCs), obtained when the disease was refractory, from a patient treated with antithyroid drugs. CDR3 sequence (DNA): TGTGCCAGCAGCCCCCCGAGGGGAGAGACCCAGTACTTC. Protein product: CASSPPRGETQYF.